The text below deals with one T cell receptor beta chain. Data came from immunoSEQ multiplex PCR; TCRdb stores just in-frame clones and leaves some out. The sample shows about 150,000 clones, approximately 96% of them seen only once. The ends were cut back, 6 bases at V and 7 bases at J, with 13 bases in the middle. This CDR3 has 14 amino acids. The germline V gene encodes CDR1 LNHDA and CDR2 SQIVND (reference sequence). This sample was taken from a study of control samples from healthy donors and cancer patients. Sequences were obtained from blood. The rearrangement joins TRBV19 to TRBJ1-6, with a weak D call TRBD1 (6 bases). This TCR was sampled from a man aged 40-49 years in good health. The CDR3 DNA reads TGTGCCAGTAGAAAACAGGGTTGGAATTCACCCCTCCACTTT. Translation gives CASRKQGWNSPLHF.